This record covers a single TCR beta chain. The protocol was immunoSEQ multiplex PCR, while the TCRdb copy is restricted to in-frame clones and leaves out a portion. This table holds tens of thousands of clones, approximately 90% found once. This record belongs to a study of T cell changes during pregnancy in multiple sclerosis. V lost 0 bases, J lost 5 bases, and 4 bases stayed unmatched. CDR3 size: 14 residues. Germline lookup yields CDR1 ENHRY and CDR2 SYGVKD. The chain carries TRBV10-3 and TRBJ2-7, with TRBD1 identical over 7 bases. The material was peripheral blood, obtained in the second trimester of pregnancy. This clonotype was obtained from a female donor in good health, enrolled as a control in a pregnancy study. The CDR3 protein is CAISESHRGHEQYF. The CDR3 nucleotides are TGTGCCATCAGTGAGTCCCACAGGGGCCACGAGCAGTACTTC.